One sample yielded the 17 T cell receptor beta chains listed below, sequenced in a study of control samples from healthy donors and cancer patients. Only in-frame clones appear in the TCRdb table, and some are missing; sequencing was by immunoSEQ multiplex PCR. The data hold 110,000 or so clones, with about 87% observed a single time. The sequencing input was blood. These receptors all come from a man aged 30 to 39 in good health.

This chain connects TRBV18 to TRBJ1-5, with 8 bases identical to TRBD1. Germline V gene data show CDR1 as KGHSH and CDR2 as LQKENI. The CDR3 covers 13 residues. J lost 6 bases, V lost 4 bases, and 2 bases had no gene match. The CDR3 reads CASSLDRAQPQHF. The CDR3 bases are TGTGCCAGCTCACTGGACAGGGCTCAGCCCCAGCATTTT.

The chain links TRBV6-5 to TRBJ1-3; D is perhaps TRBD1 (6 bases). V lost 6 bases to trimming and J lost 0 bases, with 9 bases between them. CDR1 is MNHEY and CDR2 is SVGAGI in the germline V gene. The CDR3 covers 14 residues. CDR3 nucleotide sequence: TGTGCCAGCAGAGACAGGTACTCTGGAAACACCATATATTTT. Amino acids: CASRDRYSGNTIYF.

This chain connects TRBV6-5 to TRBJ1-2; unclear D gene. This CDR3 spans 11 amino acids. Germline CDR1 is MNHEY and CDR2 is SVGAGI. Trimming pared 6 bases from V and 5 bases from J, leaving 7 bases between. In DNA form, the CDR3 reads TGTGCCAGCAGGGCCGGGTATGGCTACACCTTC. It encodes CASRAGYGYTF.

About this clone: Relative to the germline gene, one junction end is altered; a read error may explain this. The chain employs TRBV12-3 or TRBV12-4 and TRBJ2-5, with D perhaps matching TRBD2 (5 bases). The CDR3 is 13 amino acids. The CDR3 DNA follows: TGTGCCAGCAGTCTAGCCCTCCATGGGACCCAGTACTTC. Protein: CASSLALHGTQYF.

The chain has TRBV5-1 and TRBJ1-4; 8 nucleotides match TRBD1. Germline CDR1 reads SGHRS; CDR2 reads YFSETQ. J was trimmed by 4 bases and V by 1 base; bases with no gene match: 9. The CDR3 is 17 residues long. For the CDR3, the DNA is TGCGCCAGCAGCTTGCGGGGACAGGAGACCTATAATGAAAAACTGTTTTTT. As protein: CASSLRGQETYNEKLFF.

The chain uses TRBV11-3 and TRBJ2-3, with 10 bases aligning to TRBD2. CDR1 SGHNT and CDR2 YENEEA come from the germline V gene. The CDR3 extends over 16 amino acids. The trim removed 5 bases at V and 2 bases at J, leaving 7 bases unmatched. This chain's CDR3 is CASSLSSGGNTDTQYF. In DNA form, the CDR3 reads TGTGCCAGCAGCCTCTCTAGCGGGGGAAACACAGATACGCAGTATTTT.

This chain's CDR3 is CATSRVGLKAKNIQYF. CDR3 nucleotide sequence: TGTGCCACCAGCAGAGTTGGGCTCAAAGCCAAAAACATTCAGTACTTC. The genes are TRBV15 and TRBJ2-4; unclear D gene. The germline CDR1 and CDR2 sequences are LNHNV and YYDKDF (reference sequence). Trimming cost V 1 base and J 0 bases, with 10 bases left between them. This CDR3 spans 16 amino acids.

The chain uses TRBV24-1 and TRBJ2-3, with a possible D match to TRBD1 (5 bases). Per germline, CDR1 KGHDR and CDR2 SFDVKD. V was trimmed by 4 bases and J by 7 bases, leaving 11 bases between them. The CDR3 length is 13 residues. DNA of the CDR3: TGTGCCACCAGTGACAGGGCCCAATATACGCAGTATTTT. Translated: CATSDRAQYTQYF.

The CDR3 nucleotides are TGTGCCATCAGTGACGCAACCCCCCATGGCTACACCTTC. This codes for CAISDATPHGYTF. The gene calls are TRBV10-3 and TRBJ1-2, with D unresolved. V dropped 3 bases and J dropped 6 bases, with 11 bases sitting between them. This CDR3 spans 13 amino acids. The germline gives CDR1 ENHRY, CDR2 SYGVKD.

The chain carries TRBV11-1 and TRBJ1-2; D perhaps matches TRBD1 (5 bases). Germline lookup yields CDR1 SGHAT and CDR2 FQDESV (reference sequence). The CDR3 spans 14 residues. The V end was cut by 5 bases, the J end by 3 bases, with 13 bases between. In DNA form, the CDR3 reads TGTGCCAGCAGCCCCGGAAGGGGTCACTATGGCTACACCTTC. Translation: CASSPGRGHYGYTF.

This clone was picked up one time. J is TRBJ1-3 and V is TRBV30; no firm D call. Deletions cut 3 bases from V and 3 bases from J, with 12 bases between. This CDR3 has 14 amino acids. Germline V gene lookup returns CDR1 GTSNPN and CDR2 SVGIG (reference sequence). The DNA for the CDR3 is TGTGCCTGGAGAAGTGGTGATTATGGAAACACCATATATTTT. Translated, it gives CAWRSGDYGNTIYF.

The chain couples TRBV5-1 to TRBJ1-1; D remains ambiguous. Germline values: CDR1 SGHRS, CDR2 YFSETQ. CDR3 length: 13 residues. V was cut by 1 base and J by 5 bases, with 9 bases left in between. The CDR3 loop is CASSLSGETEAFF. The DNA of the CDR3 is TGCGCCAGCAGCTTGTCTGGGGAAACTGAAGCTTTCTTT.

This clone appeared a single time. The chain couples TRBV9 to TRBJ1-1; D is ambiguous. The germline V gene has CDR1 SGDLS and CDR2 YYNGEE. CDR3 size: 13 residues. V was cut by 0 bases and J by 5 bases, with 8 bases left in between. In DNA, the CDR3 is TGTGCCAGCAGCGTAGCACCCGGGACTGAAGCTTTCTTT. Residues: CASSVAPGTEAFF.

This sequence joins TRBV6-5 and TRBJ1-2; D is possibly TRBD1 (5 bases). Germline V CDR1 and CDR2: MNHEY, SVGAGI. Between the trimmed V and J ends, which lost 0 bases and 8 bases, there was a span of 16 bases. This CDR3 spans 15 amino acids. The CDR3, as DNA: TGTGCCAGCAGTTACTCCGGAGACAGCCCGGGGGGCTACACCTTC. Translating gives CASSYSGDSPGGYTF.

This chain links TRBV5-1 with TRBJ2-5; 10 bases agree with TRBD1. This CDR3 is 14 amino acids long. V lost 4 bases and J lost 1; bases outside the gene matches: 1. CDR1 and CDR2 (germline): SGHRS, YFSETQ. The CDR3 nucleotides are TGCGCCAGCAGCAGACAGGGGGCCCAAGAGACCCAGTACTTC. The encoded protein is CASSRQGAQETQYF.

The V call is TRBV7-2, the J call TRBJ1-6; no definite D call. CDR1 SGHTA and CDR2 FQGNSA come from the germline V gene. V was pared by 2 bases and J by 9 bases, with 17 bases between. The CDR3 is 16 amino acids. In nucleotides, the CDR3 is TGTGCCAGCAGCTTAACCGTCTTGCCCGGGATTTCACCCCTCCACTTT. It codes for CASSLTVLPGISPLHF.

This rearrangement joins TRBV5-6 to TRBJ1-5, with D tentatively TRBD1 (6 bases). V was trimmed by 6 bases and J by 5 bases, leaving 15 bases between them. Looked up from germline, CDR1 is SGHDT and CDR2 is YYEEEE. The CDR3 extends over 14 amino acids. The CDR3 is CASTIGGGYQPQHF. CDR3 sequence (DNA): TGTGCCAGCACTATAGGGGGTGGGTATCAGCCCCAGCATTTT.